The T cell receptor (beta chain) described here comes from a study of blood T cell repertoires in COVID-19. Study at large: Among Cohort 3 donors, those recovered had two negative PCRs, clearance, or symptom resolution. PBMCs, B-cell-depleted T cells, or T cells were the source of the cDNA or gDNA that made up the material.

In the authors' workflow: Counts of nucleated cells, estimated from reference gene primer amplification, were obtained. Assay: immunoSEQ multiplex PCR; the TCRdb copy retains only in-frame clones and omits some. V, J and clone size are those of that table, while D and trimming were read from the DNA. In the table there are about 210,000 clones, roughly nine tenths of which are singletons. Trimming removed 6 bases at V and 2 bases at J, with 13 bases between. This CDR3 spans 14 amino acids. In germline, CDR1 is SGHKS, CDR2 YYEKEE (reference sequence). The sample consisted of PBMCs or T cells enriched from blood (not recorded which). The TCR sequence derives from a woman aged 40 to 50 in a cohort exposed to, infected with or recovered from COVID-19 (not recorded which). V gene TRBV5-5 combines with J gene TRBJ2-3; D possibly corresponds to TRBD1 (5 bases). The CDR3 nucleotides read TGTGCCAGCACCAAGGACACTATCACAGATACGCAGTATTTT. Its translation: CASTKDTITDTQYF.